Included here is one T cell receptor (beta chain) sequence, with context. The target antigen is unknown. Matching for age and sex applied to the controls, who were healthy donors. These data originate in a study of CD8 T cells in Susac syndrome. RNA amounts of about 0.5 to 1 ug underwent reverse transcription with random hexamers. TCRdb re-derived calls from the immunoSEQ multiplex PCR reads in MiXCR, one entry per CDR3 protein. Here the sample spans tens of thousands of distinct CDR3 sequences, nearly 95% being singletons. Whole-study findings and limits: Regarding the TCR sequencing and HLA analysis, the study admitted that a relatively small number of individuals were involved.

The CDR3 sequence is 17 residues long. J lost 4 bases, V lost 1 base, and 11 bases had no gene match. Germline V lookup: CDR1 SQVTM, CDR2 ANQGSEA. This chain links TRBV29-1 with TRBJ2-1; 9 nucleotides agree with TRBD1. Material: CD8+ T cells from PBMCs. This TCR was recovered from a human donor in good health. The CDR3 is CSVEGWGIQGAYNEQFF. In nucleotides, the CDR3 is TGCAGCGTTGAAGGATGGGGGATACAGGGGGCGTACAATGAGCAGTTCTTC.